The 14 T cell receptor beta chains in this list originate from one sample, sequenced in a study of T cells in Graves' hyperthyroidism and ophthalmopathy. TCR beta CDR3 regions were amplified from RNA transcripts. Initially, a first-round RT-PCR of the TCR CDR3 employed the HTBI primer set. TCRdb used MiXCR to reprocess the multiplex PCR reads, holding one entry per CDR3 protein. The data contain roughly 580,000 distinct CDR3 sequences, approximately 15% of them singletons. The specimen sequenced was blood. All receptors derive from a woman aged 30 to 39 with Graves' hyperthyroidism that later progressed to Graves' ophthalmopathy.

This rearrangement joins TRBV25-1 to TRBJ2-1, with 8 nucleotides matching TRBD1. This CDR3 has 17 residues. CDR1 MGHDK and CDR2 SYGVNS come from the germline V gene. The J segment lost 4 bases and the V segment lost 2 bases, leaving 10 bases of the junction unmatched. The CDR3 is CASSERSRDRRYNEQFF. For the CDR3, the DNA is TGTGCCAGCAGTGAAAGAAGCCGGGACAGGAGGTACAATGAGCAGTTCTTC.

There are many counts of this clonotype. This rearrangement joins TRBV6-1 to TRBJ2-3; 7 nucleotides agree with TRBD2. Germline loops: CDR1 MNHNS, CDR2 SASEGT. With V trimmed by 3 bases and J by 4 bases, 4 bases remained unmatched. The CDR3 runs 14 residues. DNA of the CDR3: TGTGCCAGCAGTGAGGGCGGGAGAGCAGATACGCAGTATTTT. It specifies CASSEGGRADTQYF.

As concerns this clonotype: This clone may be a read error of a much larger clone one base away. V gene TRBV5-1 combines with J gene TRBJ2-1; a possible D gene is TRBD2 (6 bases). The end of the DNA aligns better with TRBJ2-7, so the J call may be wrong. Germline V gives CDR1 SGHRS, CDR2 YFSETQ. This CDR3 contains 14 residues. The CDR3, as DNA: TGCGCCAGCATTGGTCCGCGGGATAACAATGAGCAGTACTTC. It specifies CASIGPRDNNEQYF.

This clonotype was found many times. V gene TRBV5-1 combines with J gene TRBJ1-3, with D possibly matching TRBD1 (6 bases). This CDR3 spans 14 amino acids. Trimming took off 7 bases at V and 4 bases at J, with 15 bases between the two ends. Germline values: CDR1 SGHRS, CDR2 YFSETQ. Here the CDR3 reads CASHQGGIGNTIYF. DNA for the CDR3: TGCGCCAGCCATCAAGGGGGAATCGGAAACACCATATATTTT. Based on the CDR3 plus reference TRBV5-1 and TRBJ1-3, the full variable domain is KAGVTQTPRYLIKTRGQQVTLSCSPISGHRSVSWYQQTPGQGLQFLFEYFSETQRNKGNFPGRFSGRQFSNSRSEMNVSTLELGDSALYLCASHQGGIGNTIYFGEGSWLTVV.

The rearrangement uses TRBV9 and TRBJ2-2; D may correspond to TRBD1 or TRBD2 (5 bases each). Trimming took 3 bases from V and 2 from J, leaving 14 bases between them. The V gene's germline CDR1 is SGDLS and CDR2 YYNGEE. The CDR3 contains 16 residues. The CDR3 spells CASSALVGTNTGELFF. The CDR3 region has the DNA TGTGCCAGCAGCGCACTAGTCGGGACCAACACCGGGGAGCTGTTTTTT. Looking up the rest from reference TRBV9 and TRBJ2-2 gives the full variable domain: DSGVTQTPKHLITATGQRVTLRCSPRSGDLSVYWYQQSLDQGLQFLIQYYNGEERAKGNILERFSAQQFPDLHSELNLSSLELGDSALYFCASSALVGTNTGELFFGEGSRLTVL.

The gene calls are TRBV19 and TRBJ1-1; D perhaps matches TRBD1 (6 bases). V was cut by 5 bases and J by 1 base, with 23 bases left in between. Germline assignment: CDR1 LNHDA and CDR2 SQIVND (reference sequence). This CDR3 has 18 residues. The CDR3 DNA reads as TGTGCCAGTAGTTCTCCTTGGGCCAGGGGCGGAGGGAACACTGAAGCTTTCTTT. As protein: CASSSPWARGGGNTEAFF.

This clonotype appeared many times. V usage is TRBV2 and J usage is TRBJ2-1; TRBD2 agrees at 8 bases. Germline values: CDR1 SNHLY, CDR2 FYNNEI. This CDR3 region has 15 residues. Trimming removed 9 bases from V and 5 bases from J; junction bases left unmatched: 12. This CDR3 is CASTERERSHNEQFF. The CDR3 DNA follows: TGTGCCAGTACCGAGCGGGAGAGGAGCCACAATGAGCAGTTCTTC.

This clonotype was seen repeatedly, ten times or more. The gene calls are TRBV7-2 and TRBJ1-1; the D is unclear. Trimming removed 0 bases at V and 2 bases at J, with 7 bases between. CDR3 length: 14 amino acids. CDR1 and CDR2 (germline): SGHTA, FQGNSA. CDR3 protein: CASSLAEINTEAFF. CDR3 sequence (DNA): TGTGCCAGCAGCTTAGCCGAGATCAACACTGAAGCTTTCTTT.

This clonotype was counted at least ten times. V gene TRBV27 combines with J gene TRBJ2-7; D gene unclear. This CDR3 comprises 16 residues. V lost 0 bases to trimming and J lost 3 bases, with 15 bases between them. The germline V gene encodes CDR1 MNHEY and CDR2 SMNVEV (reference sequence). The CDR3 nucleotides are TGTGCCAGCAGTTTATCCGTCGAACACCGGAACTACGAGCAGTACTTC. Its protein is CASSLSVEHRNYEQYF.

Details on this clonotype: Given a much more abundant clone one base away, this may be a read error. The genes are TRBV10-2 and TRBJ2-7; 7 bases line up with TRBD2. The CDR3 spans 13 residues. V was pared by 8 bases and J by 5 bases, with 9 bases of the junction left unmatched. CDR1 and CDR2 (germline): WSHSY, SAAADI. The CDR3 loop is CASGFLTSNEQYF. The DNA for the CDR3 is TGCGCCAGCGGCTTCTTGACTAGCAACGAGCAGTACTTC.

The chain uses TRBV28 and TRBJ1-4; D is unresolved. Germline-derived CDR1 and CDR2 are MDHEN and SYDVKM. The CDR3 covers 12 residues. Trimming shortened V by 6 bases and J by 2 bases, and 4 bases separated the two germline ends. The CDR3 DNA reads TGTGCCAGCAGGGTTACTAATGAAAAACTGTTTTTT. Residues: CASRVTNEKLFF.

In its sample, this clonotype was seen many times. The J gene is TRBJ1-3, the V gene TRBV27; D possibly corresponds to TRBD1 (5 bases). The CDR3 loop spans 14 amino acids. V lost 8 bases and J 3 bases, leaving 14 bases between the germline ends. Germline values: CDR1 MNHEY, CDR2 SMNVEV (reference sequence). The CDR3 protein is CASSRAGSGNTIYF. CDR3 DNA sequence: TGTGCCAGCTCTAGAGCAGGGAGTGGAAACACCATATATTTT.

The chain joins TRBV30 to TRBJ2-7; D possibly corresponds to TRBD2 (5 bases). Germline V gives CDR1 GTSNPN, CDR2 SVGIG (reference sequence). Trimming left V 4 bases short and J 6 bases short, with 22 bases between. CDR3 length: 15 amino acids. CDR3 bases: TGTGCCTGGACCACAATGGTCTCCCTGAGCGGCGAGCAGTACTTC. It encodes CAWTTMVSLSGEQYF.

This clonotype was recorded at least ten times. The chain employs TRBV12-3 or TRBV12-4 and TRBJ1-1; D not resolved. V was pared by 7 bases and J by 3 bases, with 18 bases between. CDR3 length: 15 residues. The CDR3 here is CASILGMAVDTEAFF. The DNA of the CDR3 is TGTGCCAGCATCCTCGGGATGGCGGTTGACACTGAAGCTTTCTTT.